The rows below give T cell receptor beta chains drawn from one sample of a study of T cell responses to AZD1222 COVID-19 vaccine. Sequencing used immunoSEQ multiplex PCR; TCRdb keeps in-frame clones, though not all of them. The sample carries 110,000 to 150,000 clones, around 89% recorded once. Sequenced here: peripheral blood, sampled on day 0 of AZD1222 vaccination. These receptors all come from an adult in good health. Each CDR3 is given with its conserved first and last residue. D genes are given only for firm matches. Clone sizes are given selectively: once, few, many, or a class where the clone is expanded.

d_gene,len,v_gene,j_gene,abundance,CDR3aa,CDR3nt
-,15,TRBV18,TRBJ2-5,-,CASSPYFSGQETQYF,TGTGCCAGCTCACCATATTTTTCAGGACAAGAGACCCAGTACTTC
TRBD1,14,TRBV7-9,TRBJ1-2,-,CASSYTLQGVGYTF,TGTGCCAGCAGCTATACACTGCAGGGGGTCGGCTACACCTTC
-,14,TRBV5-4,TRBJ2-7,-,CASSPAGVGYEQYF,TGTGCCAGCAGCCCCGCCGGGGTAGGCTACGAGCAGTACTTC
-,16,TRBV12-5,TRBJ2-1,-,CASGLGRTPSYNEQFF,TGTGCTAGTGGTTTAGGAAGGACACCTTCCTACAATGAGCAGTTCTTC
TRBD1,15,TRBV27,TRBJ2-3,-,CASSLWDSSTDTQYF,TGTGCCAGCAGTTTATGGGACAGCAGCACAGATACGCAGTATTTT
-,15,TRBV29-1,TRBJ2-1,-,CSAGGPPSPLNEQFF,TGCAGCGCCGGGGGCCCACCTTCCCCTCTCAATGAGCAGTTCTTC
TRBD2,17,TRBV9,TRBJ2-3,-,CASSVSGSGGGTDTQYF,TGTGCCAGCAGCGTATCTGGGTCCGGGGGGGGCACAGATACGCAGTATTTT
-,13,TRBV7-8,TRBJ2-7,once,CASSPLAGGEQYF,TGTGCCAGCAGCCCCTTAGCCGGTGGCGAGCAGTACTTC
-,12,TRBV6-5,TRBJ2-1,-,CASGRGHNEQFF,TGTGCCAGCGGACGGGGCCACAATGAGCAGTTCTTC
TRBD2,15,TRBV5-5,TRBJ2-5,-,CASSLGSGGAETQYF,TGTGCCAGCAGCTTGGGTAGCGGGGGAGCGGAGACCCAGTACTTC
TRBD2,14,TRBV7-2,TRBJ2-7,-,CASSPPGTSYEQYF,TGTGCCAGCAGCCCCCCCGGGACTAGCTACGAGCAGTACTTC
-,13,TRBV14,TRBJ1-2,few,CASSSQGGYGYTF,TGTGCCAGCAGCTCACAGGGAGGGTATGGCTACACCTTC
-,15,TRBV2,TRBJ1-1,-,CASSRPLGGNTEAFF,TGTGCCAGCAGCCGCCCTCTGGGGGGGAACACTGAAGCTTTCTTT
TRBD1,14,TRBV10-3,TRBJ1-1,-,CAIRDRGSNTEAFF,TGTGCCATCAGGGACAGGGGGTCGAACACTGAAGCTTTCTTT
-,14,TRBV6-2/TRBV6-3,TRBJ1-2,-,CASSYQGARRGYTF,TGTGCCAGCAGTTACCAGGGCGCGAGGCGTGGCTACACCTTC
TRBD1,16,TRBV19,TRBJ1-6,-,CASSPRGQAYNSPLHF,TGTGCCAGTAGCCCTAGGGGACAGGCTTATAATTCACCCCTCCACTTT
TRBD2,14,TRBV5-4,TRBJ2-5,-,CASSSGTRQETQYF,TGTGCCAGCAGTTCCGGGACTAGGCAAGAGACCCAGTACTTC
-,15,TRBV6-1,TRBJ2-7,-,CASSEEGHGAYEQYF,TGTGCCAGCAGTGAAGAAGGGCATGGGGCCTACGAGCAGTACTTC
TRBD2,16,TRBV5-1,TRBJ2-7,-,CASSPWELAGGSEQYF,TGCGCCAGCAGCCCCTGGGAACTAGCGGGGGGCTCTGAGCAGTACTTC
-,13,TRBV5-6,TRBJ1-2,-,CASSSGTTAGYTF,TGTGCCAGCAGCTCCGGGACTACGGCTGGCTACACCTTC
TRBD2,16,TRBV10-1,TRBJ2-1,-,CASSESGTVAGNEQFF,TGCGCCAGCAGTGAGTCTGGGACGGTAGCGGGCAATGAGCAGTTCTTC
-,15,TRBV7-8,TRBJ1-5,once,CASSLAAALRQPQHF,TGTGCCAGCAGCTTAGCAGCGGCGTTGCGTCAGCCCCAGCATTTT
-,17,TRBV27,TRBJ1-1,-,CASSFNPGRSKNTEAFF,TGTGCCAGCAGTTTCAACCCGGGAAGAAGTAAGAACACTGAAGCTTTCTTT
-,13,TRBV10-1,TRBJ1-1,-,CASRDGLNTEAFF,TGCGCCAGCAGGGACGGTTTAAACACTGAAGCTTTCTTT
-,14,TRBV6-5,TRBJ1-5,-,CASSPDSLNQPQHF,TGTGCCAGCAGTCCCGACAGCCTCAATCAGCCCCAGCATTTT
TRBD1,15,TRBV19,TRBJ1-1,-,CASRLGTGRITEAFF,TGTGCCAGCCGACTCGGGACAGGGCGGATCACTGAAGCTTTCTTT
-,14,TRBV7-8,TRBJ2-5,-,CASSPRLLQETQYF,TGTGCCAGCAGCCCGAGACTGCTCCAAGAGACCCAGTACTTC